Below, 32 T cell receptor beta chains from the same sample are listed, as sequenced in a study of T cells of healthy individuals. Each CDR3 protein gets one entry after TCRdb re-called the 5' RACE reads with MiXCR. Among approximately 100,000 distinct CDR3 sequences listed, roughly 18% were seen once. These receptors all stem from a human donor in good health.

V usage is TRBV4-3 and J usage is TRBJ2-2; the match to TRBD2 covers 10 bases. CDR1 is LGHNA and CDR2 is YSLEER in the germline V gene. V gave up 0 bases and J gave up 1 base; unmatched junction bases: 5. This CDR3 has 18 amino acids. CDR3 residues: CASSQDTGTSVNTGELFF. CDR3 nucleotide sequence: TGCGCCAGCAGCCAAGATACTGGGACTAGCGTGAACACCGGGGAGCTGTTTTTT.

This clonotype was seen more than once but under ten times. The V and J genes are TRBV9 and TRBJ2-1; D not certain. Germline-derived CDR1 and CDR2 are SGDLS and YYNGEE. Trimming took 1 base from V and 4 from J, leaving 6 bases between them. The CDR3 length is 13 residues. Here the CDR3 DNA reads TGTGCCAGCAGCGTATACCCTTACAATGAGCAGTTCTTC. The encoded protein is CASSVYPYNEQFF.

This clonotype was observed a handful of times. This chain connects TRBV20-1 to TRBJ2-7, with TRBD2 matching over 7 bases. Trimming took 7 bases from V and 3 from J; bases not matched to a gene: 9. Germline assignment: CDR1 DFQATT and CDR2 SNEGSKA (reference sequence). This CDR3 spans 13 amino acids. CDR3 loop: CSGGSGASYEQYF. CDR3 DNA: TGCAGTGGAGGGAGCGGGGCGAGCTACGAGCAGTACTTC.

This clonotype came up a few times. The J gene is TRBJ2-2, the V gene TRBV4-2, with D possibly being TRBD1 (6 bases). Germline-derived CDR1 and CDR2 are LGHNA and YNFKEQ. The CDR3 consists of 17 residues. Trimming cost V 0 bases and J 3 bases, with 14 bases left between them. The CDR3 here is CASSQDRARGYTGELFF. CDR3 nucleotide sequence: TGTGCCAGCAGCCAAGATAGGGCCAGGGGATACACCGGGGAGCTGTTTTTT.

This clonotype was seen only a few times. The CDR3 loop is CSARNRGLQPQHF. CDR3 nucleotide sequence: TGCAGTGCTAGAAACAGGGGGCTTCAGCCCCAGCATTTT. The V and J genes are TRBV20-1 and TRBJ1-5; TRBD1 matches at 9 bases. J lost 6 bases, V lost 2 bases, and 2 bases had no gene match. The CDR3 totals 13 residues. CDR1 is DFQATT, CDR2 SNEGSKA, per germline (reference sequence).

This clonotype was recorded at least ten times. V usage is TRBV6-2 or TRBV6-3 and J usage is TRBJ2-1; 7 bases are shared with TRBD2. This CDR3 has 15 residues. Germline trimming cut 6 bases from V and 7 bases from J; bases unmatched to any gene: 12. Germline values: CDR1 MNHEY, CDR2 SVGEGT. The CDR3 protein is CASSPRGVATNEQFF. The CDR3, as DNA: TGTGCCAGCAGCCCTCGGGGGGTTGCTACAAATGAGCAGTTCTTC.

The chain uses TRBV7-9 and TRBJ2-1; D possibly matches TRBD1 or TRBD2 (5 bases each). Trimming stripped 5 bases from V and 6 bases from J, with 14 bases between. The CDR3 consists of 14 residues. Germline V gives CDR1 SEHNR, CDR2 FQNEAQ (reference sequence). CDR3 loop: CASSPSLGVNEQFF. CDR3 coding DNA: TGTGCCAGCAGCCCCTCCCTGGGGGTCAATGAGCAGTTCTTC.

This chain links TRBV6-2 or TRBV6-3 with TRBJ2-2; D is perhaps TRBD1 or TRBD2 (5 bases each). The CDR3 is 15 residues long. Germline loops: CDR1 MNHEY, CDR2 SVGEGT. V gave up 7 bases and J gave up 1 base, with 13 bases separating them. The chain's CDR3 is CASTPGTENTGELFF. The CDR3 region has the DNA TGTGCCAGCACCCCCGGGACGGAGAACACCGGGGAGCTGTTTTTT.

J is TRBJ1-3 and V is TRBV25-1; D ambiguous. The germline CDR1 and CDR2 sequences are MGHDK and SYGVNS. V lost 4 bases to trimming and J lost 2 bases, with 0 bases between them. The CDR3 is made up of 11 amino acids. DNA of the CDR3: TGTGCCAGCAGTGCTGGAAACACCATATATTTT. Amino acids: CASSAGNTIYF. Drawing the rest from reference TRBV25-1 and TRBJ1-3, the complete variable domain is EADIYQTPRYLVIGTGKKITLECSQTMGHDKMYWYQQDPGMELHLIHYSYGVNSTEKGDLSSESTVSRIRTEHFPLTLESARPSHTSQYLCASSAGNTIYFGEGSWLTVV.

V usage is TRBV7-2 and J usage is TRBJ2-2; 7 bases are a match to TRBD1. This CDR3 is 15 amino acids long. Germline assignment: CDR1 SGHTA and CDR2 FQGNSA. J was trimmed by 7 bases and V by 4 bases; bases with no gene match: 9. CDR3 sequence: CASSSQDRVGGELFF. Written as DNA, the CDR3 is TGTGCCAGCAGCTCCCAAGACAGGGTTGGCGGGGAGCTGTTTTTT.

The chain is built from TRBV29-1 and TRBJ2-2, with D hard to call. Germline V gives CDR1 SQVTM, CDR2 ANQGSEA. The germline V and J ends were trimmed by 4 bases and 1 base, with 10 bases remaining between them. The CDR3 runs 14 residues. This chain's CDR3 is CSVVGNLNTGELFF. CDR3 nucleotide sequence: TGCAGCGTTGTGGGGAACCTGAACACCGGGGAGCTGTTTTTT.

The rearrangement links TRBV24-1 to TRBJ2-3; the match to TRBD1 covers 8 bases. V shed 4 bases, J shed 6 bases, and the junction held 8 bases outside the gene matches. The CDR3 contains 15 residues. The germline V gene has CDR1 KGHDR and CDR2 SFDVKD. CDR3 loop: CATSEPGGAGDTQYF. CDR3 nucleotide sequence: TGTGCCACCAGTGAGCCAGGGGGCGCGGGGGATACGCAGTATTTT.

The rearrangement links TRBV6-1 to TRBJ2-7, with TRBD2 as a possible D gene (7 bases). CDR3 size: 14 residues. Germline-derived CDR1 and CDR2 are MNHNS and SASEGT. V dropped 3 bases and J dropped 2 bases, with 11 bases sitting between them. The CDR3 nucleotides are TGTGCCAGCAGTGAGTCGGGGGGCCCCTACGAGCAGTACTTC. Its protein product is CASSESGGPYEQYF.

This clonotype was seen a handful of times. The chain recombines TRBV28 with TRBJ1-1, with no clear D. Germline assignment: CDR1 MDHEN and CDR2 SYDVKM. V was pared by 6 bases and J by 1 base, with 15 bases between. The CDR3 contains 15 residues. The CDR3 DNA reads as TGTGCCAGCAGGGAGTGGAGGGCCACGAACACTGAAGCTTTCTTT. Amino acids: CASREWRATNTEAFF.

This clonotype was seen many times. The chain carries TRBV19 and TRBJ1-2; no definite D call. Trimming pared 0 bases from V and 11 bases from J, leaving 10 bases between. Germline V CDR1 and CDR2: LNHDA, SQIVND (reference sequence). The CDR3 is made up of 12 amino acids. CDR3: CASSIDGLDYTF. The CDR3 nucleotides read TGTGCCAGTAGTATAGATGGTTTGGATTACACCTTC.

The chain links TRBV4-1 to TRBJ2-3; D is unresolved. Trimming stripped 0 bases from V and 11 bases from J, with 18 bases between. The CDR3 has 15 amino acids. The germline CDR1 and CDR2 sequences are MGHRA and YSYEKL. CDR3 bases: TGCGCCAGCAGCCAAGACAGGATCCAGCGTATGGTGCAGTATTTT. This translates into CASSQDRIQRMVQYF.

This clonotype has a handful of counts. The chain is built from TRBV27 and TRBJ2-7; the match to TRBD2 covers 10 bases. After removal of 3 bases from V and 2 bases from J, the junction contained 4 bases not matched to a gene. Germline lookup yields CDR1 MNHEY and CDR2 SMNVEV (reference sequence). This CDR3 is built from 15 residues. CDR3 DNA: TGTGCCAGCAGTTTTGGGACTAGCGTCGCCTACGAGCAGTACTTC. Translated, it gives CASSFGTSVAYEQYF.

This chain connects TRBV7-9 to TRBJ1-5; no clear D gene. The ends were cut back, 2 bases at V and 5 bases at J, with 7 bases in the middle. This CDR3 has 13 amino acids. CDR1 and CDR2 from the germline V gene are SEHNR and FQNEAQ (reference sequence). CDR3 protein: CASSLSQYQPQHF. The CDR3 DNA reads TGTGCCAGCAGCTTAAGTCAGTATCAGCCCCAGCATTTT.

The chain is built from TRBV29-1 and TRBJ2-5, with a tentative D call TRBD1 (6 bases). Between the trimmed V and J ends, which lost 6 bases and 3 bases, there was a span of 11 bases. This CDR3 spans 12 amino acids. From germline, CDR1 is SQVTM and CDR2 ANQGSEA. The CDR3 is CSVRTGKETQYF. The CDR3, as DNA: TGCAGCGTCCGAACAGGGAAAGAGACCCAGTACTTC. Using reference TRBV29-1 and TRBJ2-5 for the parts outside the CDR3, the full variable domain is SAVISQKPSRDICQRGTSLTIQCQVDSQVTMMFWYRQQPGQSLTLIATANQGSEATYESGFVIDKFPISRPNLTFSTLTVSNMSPEDSSIYLCSVRTGKETQYFGPGTRLLVL.

In nucleotides, the CDR3 is TGTGCCAGCAGCTACCATAATTACGAGCAGTACTTC. The encoded protein is CASSYHNYEQYF. The J gene is TRBJ2-7, the V gene TRBV7-8; unclear D gene. Germline V CDR1 and CDR2: SGHVS, FQNEAQ. The CDR3 has 12 residues. Between the trimmed V and J ends, which lost 4 bases and 4 bases, there was a span of 8 bases.

This clonotype turned up a few times. This chain joins TRBV2 and TRBJ2-6, with 7 nucleotides matching TRBD1. CDR1 and CDR2 (germline): SNHLY, FYNNEI. V was clipped by 5 bases and J by 1 base; unmatched bases: 11. This CDR3 has 18 amino acids. CDR3 sequence reads: CASSHPGTVRSGANVLTF. In nucleotides, the CDR3 is TGTGCCAGCAGTCACCCTGGGACAGTTAGGTCTGGGGCCAACGTCCTGACTTTC.

The V and J genes are TRBV7-8 and TRBJ2-3; tentatively, D is TRBD2 (5 bases). The germline CDR1 and CDR2 sequences are SGHVS and FQNEAQ. V was trimmed by 2 bases and J by 4 bases, leaving 16 bases between them. The CDR3 is made up of 16 amino acids. As DNA, the CDR3 is TGTGCCAGCAGCTTAACCCAACTAGTAAGCTCAGATACGCAGTATTTT. Protein: CASSLTQLVSSDTQYF.

This chain links TRBV19 with TRBJ2-5; D is possibly TRBD2 (5 bases). The germline gives CDR1 LNHDA, CDR2 SQIVND (reference sequence). The length of the CDR3 is 13 residues. V was pared by 3 bases and J by 2 bases, with 7 bases between. The CDR3 region has the DNA TGTGCCAGTAGTATGGGAGATCAAGAGACCCAGTACTTC. This sequence encodes CASSMGDQETQYF.

The chain has TRBV20-1 and TRBJ2-7; D perhaps matches TRBD2 (5 bases). The CDR3 has 14 amino acids. Germline CDR1 DFQATT, CDR2 SNEGSKA (reference sequence). V was pared by 3 bases and J by 0 bases, with 12 bases between. CDR3: CSASNSGHSYEQYF. The CDR3, as DNA: TGCAGTGCTAGTAACAGCGGCCACTCCTACGAGCAGTACTTC.

In this sample, this clonotype turned up many times. This sequence joins TRBV4-1 and TRBJ2-2; D remains unclear. The germline CDR1 and CDR2 sequences are MGHRA and YSYEKL. The CDR3 has 15 residues. Trimming stripped 5 bases from V and 5 bases from J, with 15 bases between. CDR3 sequence reads: CASSFGALLTGELFF. CDR3 sequence (DNA): TGCGCCAGCAGCTTTGGAGCGCTTTTGACCGGGGAGCTGTTTTTT.

V and J are TRBV7-2 and TRBJ1-6; a possible D gene is TRBD1 (6 bases). Germline V CDR1 and CDR2: SGHTA, FQGNSA. The V end lost 5 bases, the J end lost 7 bases, and 12 bases lay between the germline ends. The CDR3 length is 14 residues. CDR3 sequence reads: CASSTGQRNSPLHF. CDR3 bases: TGTGCCAGCAGCACCGGACAGCGCAATTCACCCCTCCACTTT.

Remarks on this clonotype: An end of the junction does not agree with germline; a read error may underlie this. The gene calls are TRBV4-3 and TRBJ2-3; 9 bases are shared with TRBD2. Germline assignment: CDR1 LGHNA and CDR2 YSLEER. This CDR3 is built from 16 residues. Here the CDR3 DNA reads TGCGCCAGCAGCCAAACCGGGACTAGCCGAACAGACACGCAGTATTTT. Protein sequence: CASSQTGTSRTDTQYF.

The chain joins TRBV20-1 to TRBJ2-3, with TRBD2 matching 8 bases. The germline CDR1 and CDR2 sequences are DFQATT and SNEGSKA (reference sequence). The CDR3 extends over 15 amino acids. The junction had 9 bases not matched to a gene; V was cut back by 6 bases and J by 1 base. The CDR3 DNA reads as TGCAGTGCCCCAGAGGGGACTAGGGGCACAGATACGCAGTATTTT. It is translated as CSAPEGTRGTDTQYF.

This clonotype appeared many times. This chain links TRBV7-8 with TRBJ1-1; D not certain. The V gene lost 5 bases and the J gene lost 0 bases, with 7 bases spanning the gap. The CDR3 loop spans 13 amino acids. Germline V CDR1 and CDR2: SGHVS, FQNEAQ. The CDR3 nucleotides are TGTGCCAGCAGCCAACTCATGAACACTGAAGCTTTCTTT. It is translated as CASSQLMNTEAFF.

This clonotype was seen many times. The chain uses TRBV7-9 and TRBJ2-5, with TRBD1 matching 10 bases. V lost 4 bases to trimming and J lost 5 bases; unmatched junction nucleotides: 7. The germline V gene encodes CDR1 SEHNR and CDR2 FQNEAQ (reference sequence). The CDR3 spans 15 residues. This CDR3 is CASSSPGQGMETQYF. For the CDR3, the DNA is TGTGCCAGCAGCTCACCGGGACAGGGGATGGAGACCCAGTACTTC.

This clonotype was seen a handful of times. This rearrangement joins TRBV5-1 to TRBJ2-6, with 8 bases matching TRBD1. The CDR3 is 18 residues long. Germline values: CDR1 SGHRS, CDR2 YFSETQ. V shed 0 bases, J shed 0 bases, and the junction held 5 bases outside the gene matches. The CDR3 protein is CASSLVQGAYSGANVLTF. In nucleotides, the CDR3 is TGCGCCAGCAGCTTGGTTCAGGGGGCGTACTCTGGGGCCAACGTCCTGACTTTC. Combining the CDR3 with reference TRBV5-1 and TRBJ2-6 gives the whole variable domain KAGVTQTPRYLIKTRGQQVTLSCSPISGHRSVSWYQQTPGQGLQFLFEYFSETQRNKGNFPGRFSGRQFSNSRSEMNVSTLELGDSALYLCASSLVQGAYSGANVLTFGAGSRLTVL.

CDR3 loop: CASSKVRPAQETQYF. In DNA form, the CDR3 reads TGTGCCAGCAGCAAAGTTCGGCCAGCCCAAGAGACCCAGTACTTC. The J gene is TRBJ2-5, the V gene TRBV21-1. TRBV21-1 is marked as a pseudogene. CDR3 length equals 15 residues.